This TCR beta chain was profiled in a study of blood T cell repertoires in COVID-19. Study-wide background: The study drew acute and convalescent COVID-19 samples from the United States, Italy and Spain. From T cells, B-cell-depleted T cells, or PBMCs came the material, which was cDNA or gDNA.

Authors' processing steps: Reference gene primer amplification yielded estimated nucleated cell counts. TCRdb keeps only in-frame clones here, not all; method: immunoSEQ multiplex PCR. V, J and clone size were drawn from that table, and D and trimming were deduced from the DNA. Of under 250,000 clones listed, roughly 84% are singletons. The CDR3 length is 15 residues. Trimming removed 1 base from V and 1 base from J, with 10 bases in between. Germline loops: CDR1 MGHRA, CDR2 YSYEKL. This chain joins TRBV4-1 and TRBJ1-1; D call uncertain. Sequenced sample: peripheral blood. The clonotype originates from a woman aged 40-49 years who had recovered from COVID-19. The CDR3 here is CASSQVTKENTEAFF. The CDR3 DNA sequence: TGCGCCAGCAGCCAAGTCACTAAGGAGAACACTGAAGCTTTCTTT.